These 9 T cell receptor beta chains were all obtained from the same sample, sequenced in a study of cytomegalovirus exposure and HLA in healthy donors. The PCR employed 60 Vbeta primers together with 13 Jbeta primers. TCRdb's table, derived via immunoSEQ multiplex PCR, lists solely in-frame clones and lacks some. The data contain about 140,000 clones, around 75% of them singletons. Sequenced: PBMCs. These TCRs come from a man aged 40-50 years in good health and CMV-seronegative.

The chain recombines TRBV10-2 with TRBJ2-5; 7 bases agree with TRBD2. V trimming: 4 bases; J trimming: 2 bases; junction bases outside the gene matches: 4. The germline V gene encodes CDR1 WSHSY and CDR2 SAAADI. The CDR3 consists of 14 residues. The CDR3 DNA sequence: TGCGCCAGCAGTGTGGCGGGGGTGCAAGAGACCCAGTACTTC. Amino acid sequence: CASSVAGVQETQYF.

This rearrangement joins TRBV9 to TRBJ1-2; 11 nucleotides line up with TRBD1. Germline-derived CDR1 and CDR2 are SGDLS and YYNGEE. The V segment lost 3 bases and the J segment 2 bases; nucleotides outside the gene matches: 6. The length of the CDR3 is 16 residues. This CDR3 reads CASSGSRDRGNYGYTF. Here the CDR3 DNA reads TGTGCCAGCAGCGGATCTCGGGACAGGGGGAACTATGGCTACACCTTC.

V and J are TRBV19 and TRBJ1-5, with 8 bases matching TRBD1. Losses at the gene ends were 9 bases for V and 4 bases for J; bases not matched to a gene: 2. CDR1 LNHDA and CDR2 SQIVND come from the germline V gene (reference sequence). This CDR3 is built from 12 residues. The CDR3 region is CASRQGNQPQHF. CDR3 DNA: TGTGCCAGCAGACAGGGGAATCAGCCCCAGCATTTT. Together with reference TRBV19 and TRBJ1-5, the CDR3 gives the full variable domain: DGGITQSPKYLFRKEGQNVTLSCEQNLNHDAMYWYRQDPGQGLRLIYYSQIVNDFQKGDIAEGYSVSREKKESFPLTVTSAQKNPTAFYLCASRQGNQPQHFGDGTRLSIL.

V gene TRBV5-1 combines with J gene TRBJ2-1; D remains ambiguous. The V gene lost 0 bases and the J gene lost 5 bases, with 6 bases spanning the gap. CDR1 and CDR2 from the germline V gene are SGHRS and YFSETQ. The CDR3 is 13 residues long. CDR3 sequence: CASSLERDNEQFF. CDR3 bases: TGCGCCAGCAGCTTGGAAAGAGACAATGAGCAGTTCTTC.

This clone was seen just once. The V call is TRBV19, the J call TRBJ1-2; 9 positions agree with TRBD1. The germline CDR1 and CDR2 sequences are LNHDA and SQIVND (reference sequence). J gave up 5 bases and V 5 bases, and 0 bases lay outside the gene matches. The CDR3 has 12 amino acids. CDR3 nucleotide sequence: TGTGCCAGTAGTGGACAGGGGTATGGCTACACCTTC. This gives the protein CASSGQGYGYTF.

The rearrangement joins TRBV4-2 to TRBJ2-7; 9 bases align to TRBD1. V was pared by 4 bases and J by 5 bases, with 15 bases of the junction left unmatched. The CDR3 is 17 residues long. Germline loops: CDR1 LGHNA, CDR2 YNFKEQ. CDR3 protein: CASSRGLVGQGQHEQYF. The CDR3 DNA reads as TGTGCCAGCAGCCGGGGCCTGGTGGGACAGGGACAACACGAGCAGTACTTC.

The V gene is TRBV11-2, the J gene TRBJ2-5, with 9 bases matching TRBD2. The J segment lost 3 bases and the V segment lost 4 bases, leaving 9 bases of the junction unmatched. The CDR3 runs 16 residues. In germline, CDR1 is SGHAT, CDR2 FQNNGV. CDR3 sequence reads: CASSSNPGTSKETQYF. In DNA form, the CDR3 reads TGTGCCAGCAGCTCCAACCCCGGGACTAGCAAAGAGACCCAGTACTTC.

The V and J genes are TRBV19 and TRBJ2-7; TRBD1 agrees at 10 bases. The CDR3 is 14 residues long. Trimming at V came to 10 bases and at J to 2 bases, leaving 8 bases not matched to a gene. Germline V gives CDR1 LNHDA, CDR2 SQIVND (reference sequence). CDR3 loop: CATSRTGGAYEQYF. CDR3 bases: TGTGCCACCAGCAGGACAGGGGGTGCCTACGAGCAGTACTTC.

This clone was counted between two and nine times. V usage is TRBV7-9 and J usage is TRBJ2-7; D unresolved. The CDR3 consists of 13 residues. V shed 2 bases and J shed 1 base, with 6 bases lying between them. Germline V gives CDR1 SEHNR, CDR2 FQNEAQ (reference sequence). The CDR3 DNA follows: TGTGCCAGCAGCTTAACAGAGTCCTACGAGCAGTACTTC. Protein product: CASSLTESYEQYF.